The 26 T cell receptor beta chains below come from one sample, sequenced in a study of blood T cell repertoires in COVID-19. The repertoire was sequenced with immunoSEQ multiplex PCR; TCRdb's copy has only in-frame clones and lacks some. The table has 200,000 to 300,000 clones, approximately 88% seen once. The sample consisted of PBMCs or T cells enriched from blood (not recorded which). Source of these receptors: a woman in her thirties or forties with acute COVID-19.

The chain joins TRBV5-1 to TRBJ1-3; possibly TRBD1 for D (5 bases). This CDR3 is 16 amino acids long. CDR1 is SGHRS and CDR2 is YFSETQ in the germline V gene. V lost 0 bases to trimming and J lost 4 bases, with 14 bases between them. The CDR3 DNA sequence: TGCGCCAGCAGCTTGGGCTCTGGGGCGCAAGGAAACACCATATATTTT. Its protein product is CASSLGSGAQGNTIYF.

The gene calls are TRBV21-1 and TRBJ2-3; TRBD2 is the table's D call and was not checked against the DNA. TRBV21-1 is a recognized pseudogene. CDR3 length: 19 residues. The CDR3 protein is CASSKRGLAGAQGTDTQYF. CDR3 nucleotides: TGTGCCAGCAGCAAACGGGGACTAGCGGGAGCCCAGGGCACAGATACGCAGTATTTT.

The chain combines TRBV12-5 with TRBJ2-1; D perhaps matches TRBD2 (5 bases). Between the trimmed V and J ends, which lost 5 bases and 8 bases, there was a span of 10 bases. Germline assignment: CDR1 LGHNT and CDR2 FRNRAP. The CDR3 runs 12 residues. CDR3: CASGREGDEQFF. DNA for the CDR3: TGTGCTAGTGGTCGGGAAGGCGATGAGCAGTTCTTC.

This chain joins TRBV7-9 and TRBJ2-7; a possible D gene is TRBD2 (6 bases). Germline V lookup: CDR1 SEHNR, CDR2 FQNEAQ (reference sequence). The length of the CDR3 is 15 residues. V was trimmed by 4 bases and J by 4 bases, leaving 17 bases between them. CDR3 amino acids: CASSSYGGNHYEQYV. The CDR3 region has the DNA TGTGCCAGCAGCTCCTACGGAGGGAACCATTACGAGCAGTACGTC.

The rearrangement joins TRBV20-1 to TRBJ2-1; D is ambiguous. The germline V gene has CDR1 DFQATT and CDR2 SNEGSKA (reference sequence). The germline V and J ends were trimmed by 5 bases and 5 bases, with 7 bases remaining between them. There are 11 residues in the CDR3. This chain's CDR3 is CSAARHNEQFF. CDR3 in DNA: TGCAGTGCTGCGCGCCACAATGAGCAGTTCTTC.

The V gene is TRBV4-1, the J gene TRBJ2-5; 8 bases agree with TRBD2. The CDR3 extends over 18 amino acids. Germline V CDR1 and CDR2: MGHRA, YSYEKL. V shed 5 bases and J 2 bases; nucleotides not matched to a gene: 16. The CDR3 sequence: CASSSQVRAGVQQETQYF. The CDR3 nucleotides read TGCGCCAGCAGCTCTCAGGTTCGAGCGGGAGTGCAGCAAGAGACCCAGTACTTC.

The chain links TRBV7-6 to TRBJ2-7; TRBD1 agrees at 7 bases. Germline V gene data show CDR1 as SGHVS and CDR2 as FNYEAQ. This CDR3 is 15 amino acids long. Trimming cost V 1 base and J 0 bases; bases outside gene matches: 3. CDR3 residues: CASSLGTGRSYEQYV. The CDR3 DNA sequence: TGTGCCAGCAGCTTAGGGACAGGCCGCTCCTACGAGCAGTACGTC.

CDR3 sequence reads: CASSGNPGQGAYGYTF. The CDR3 nucleotides are TGCGCCAGCAGTGGTAACCCGGGACAGGGAGCATATGGCTACACCTTC. The chain uses TRBV5-1 and TRBJ1-2; 9 bases agree with TRBD1. This CDR3 has 16 amino acids. The germline CDR1 and CDR2 sequences are SGHRS and YFSETQ. Trimming cost V 5 bases and J 5 bases; bases outside gene matches: 13.

Concerning this clone itself: Other DNA sequences in this sample translate to the same CDR3. V and J are TRBV11-3 and TRBJ1-1, with 8 bases identical to TRBD1. Germline loops: CDR1 SGHNT, CDR2 YENEEA. With V trimmed by 0 bases and J by 11 bases, 5 bases remained unmatched. CDR3 length: 13 residues. The CDR3 here is CASSLEEDRAAFF. In nucleotides, the CDR3 is TGTGCCAGCAGCTTAGAGGAGGACAGGGCCGCTTTCTTT.

The chain has TRBV30 and TRBJ2-7; D remains ambiguous. The CDR3 has 11 residues. Germline loops: CDR1 GTSNPN, CDR2 SVGIG (reference sequence). The germline V and J ends were trimmed by 1 base and 5 bases, with 6 bases remaining between them. The chain's CDR3 is CAWSGSHEQYF. DNA of the CDR3: TGTGCCTGGAGTGGTAGCCACGAGCAGTACTTC.

The V call is TRBV11-2, the J call TRBJ2-3, with D tentatively TRBD2 (6 bases). The CDR3 is 16 residues long. Trimming shortened V by 2 bases and J by 1 base, and 13 bases separated the two germline ends. Germline-derived CDR1 and CDR2 are SGHAT and FQNNGV. In DNA, the CDR3 is TGTGCCAGCAGCTTACAACTAGCTTCTGGCACAGATACGCAGTATTTT. Encoded protein: CASSLQLASGTDTQYF.

The V gene is TRBV23-1, the J gene TRBJ2-7; a possible D gene is TRBD1 (7 bases). TRBV23-1 is an open reading frame whose function is uncertain. There are 14 residues in the CDR3. The ends were cut back, 2 bases at V and 2 bases at J, with 10 bases in the middle. The CDR3 region is CASSQGGTAYEQYF. CDR3 in DNA: TGCGCCAGCAGTCAAGGGGGGACAGCCTACGAGCAGTACTTC.

The chain uses TRBV18 and TRBJ1-1; no clear D gene. Trimming removed 3 bases at V and 0 bases at J, with 11 bases between. The CDR3 has 15 amino acids. Germline lookup yields CDR1 KGHSH and CDR2 LQKENI. CDR3 sequence reads: CASSPAWAMNTEAFF. CDR3 DNA: TGTGCCAGCTCACCTGCTTGGGCTATGAACACTGAAGCTTTCTTT.

The chain has TRBV4-1 and TRBJ2-1; TRBD2 aligns across 10 bases. Germline-derived CDR1 and CDR2 are MGHRA and YSYEKL. Trimming at V came to 4 bases and at J to 5 bases, leaving 14 bases not matched to a gene. This CDR3 has 18 residues. The CDR3 sequence: CASSLEAPTSGVHNEQFF. CDR3 DNA sequence: TGCGCCAGCAGCCTCGAGGCCCCAACTAGCGGGGTACACAATGAGCAGTTCTTC.

In the case of this clone: This may stem from a read error, because a much larger clone lies one nucleotide away. The genes are TRBV2 and TRBJ2-1; 10 bases agree with TRBD2. Germline V CDR1 and CDR2: SNHLY, FYNNEI. The CDR3 extends over 15 amino acids. Trimming took 6 bases from V and 4 from J; bases not matched to a gene: 6. CDR3 bases: TGTGCCAGCAGAGCTCTAGCGGGAGCTTACAATGAGCAGTTCTTC. Amino acid sequence: CASRALAGAYNEQFF. Supplemented by reference TRBV2 and TRBJ2-1, the full variable domain reads EPEVTQTPSHQVTQMGQEVILRCVPISNHLYFYWYRQILGQKVEFLVSFYNNEISEKSEIFDDQFSVERPDGSNFTLKIRSTKLEDSAMYFCASRALAGAYNEQFFGPGTRLTVL.

This chain joins TRBV28 and TRBJ2-5; 10 nucleotides align to TRBD1. Germline lookup yields CDR1 MDHEN and CDR2 SYDVKM. The CDR3 runs 15 residues. The trim removed 3 bases at V and 2 bases at J, leaving 3 bases unmatched. CDR3 DNA sequence: TGTGCCAGCAGTTTCGGGACAGGGGCTCAAGAGACCCAGTACTTC. Its translation: CASSFGTGAQETQYF.

In this sample, this clone turned up a few times. This sequence joins TRBV10-3 and TRBJ1-2; 7 bases are shared with TRBD1. CDR3 length: 12 residues. The trim removed 6 bases at V and 4 bases at J, leaving 2 bases unmatched. CDR1 and CDR2 (germline): ENHRY, SYGVKD. The CDR3 DNA reads as TGTGCCATCAGGGGGACAGTCTATGGCTACACCTTC. Protein: CAIRGTVYGYTF.

The chain combines TRBV19 with TRBJ2-1; TRBD1 agrees at 8 bases. V trimming: 1 base; J trimming: 2 bases; junction bases outside the gene matches: 4. Germline V gene data show CDR1 as LNHDA and CDR2 as SQIVND (reference sequence). The CDR3 is 16 amino acids. CDR3 in amino acids: CASSIVRDRTYNEQFF. The CDR3 bases are TGTGCCAGTAGTATAGTAAGGGACAGGACCTACAATGAGCAGTTCTTC.

This sequence joins TRBV7-2 and TRBJ2-7; D is possibly TRBD2 (6 bases). Germline V gives CDR1 SGHTA, CDR2 FQGNSA. V was cut by 0 bases and J by 1 base, with 13 bases left in between. The length of the CDR3 is 16 residues. CDR3 sequence reads: CASSLAGTYGSYEQYF. Written as DNA, the CDR3 is TGTGCCAGCAGCTTAGCTGGGACTTATGGGTCCTACGAGCAGTACTTC. The complete variable domain, with remaining parts taken from reference TRBV7-2 and TRBJ2-7, reads GAGVSQSPSNKVTEKGKDVELRCDPISGHTALYWYRQSLGQGLEFLIYFQGNSAPDKSGLPSDRFSAERTGGSVSTLTIQRTQQEDSAVYLCASSLAGTYGSYEQYFGPGTRLTVT.

J is TRBJ1-1 and V is TRBV11-2, with 8 bases matching TRBD1. CDR3 size: 13 residues. Germline V gives CDR1 SGHAT, CDR2 FQNNGV. V shed 5 bases and J 8 bases; nucleotides not matched to a gene: 7. CDR3 in amino acids: CASSEYRGEEAFF. In nucleotides, the CDR3 is TGTGCCAGCAGCGAATACAGGGGGGAGGAAGCTTTCTTT. The variable domain in full, with the rest retrieved from reference TRBV11-2 and TRBJ1-1, is EAGVAQSPRYKIIEKRQSVAFWCNPISGHATLYWYQQILGQGPKLLIQFQNNGVVDDSQLPKDRFSAERLKGVDSTLKIQPAKLEDSAVYLCASSEYRGEEAFFGQGTRLTVV.

The chain links TRBV5-1 to TRBJ2-5, with 7 bases aligning to TRBD1. CDR1 is SGHRS, CDR2 YFSETQ, per germline. Unmatched junction bases numbered 3, after V lost 0 bases and J lost 1 base. The CDR3 loop spans 15 amino acids. The CDR3 is CASSLGGQSQETQYF. The CDR3 nucleotides are TGCGCCAGCAGCTTGGGGGGACAGTCCCAAGAGACCCAGTACTTC.

This chain uses TRBV10-2 with TRBJ2-2; D unresolved. The CDR3 runs 17 residues. Trimming cost V 0 bases and J 0 bases, with 11 bases left between them. CDR1 is WSHSY and CDR2 is SAAADI in the germline V gene. In nucleotides, the CDR3 is TGCGCCAGCAGTGAGTCTGCCGGAGTGACGAACACCGGGGAGCTGTTTTTT. Translating gives CASSESAGVTNTGELFF.

V usage is TRBV15 and J usage is TRBJ2-5; 8 bases line up with TRBD2. This CDR3 spans 15 amino acids. Per the germline V gene, CDR1 is LNHNV and CDR2 is YYDKDF (reference sequence). V was pared by 5 bases and J by 1 base, with 6 bases of the junction left unmatched. CDR3 nucleotides: TGTGCCACCAGCCAAGTAGCGGGACGCCAAGAGACCCAGTACTTC. This codes for CATSQVAGRQETQYF.

This chain connects TRBV3-1 (or the pseudogene TRBV3-2) to TRBJ1-5; unclear D gene. This CDR3 has 16 residues. V lost 4 bases and J lost 0, with 13 bases in between. The V gene's germline CDR1 is LGHDT and CDR2 YNNKEL (reference sequence). Here the CDR3 DNA reads TGTGCCAGCAGCCCCGCTCTACTCAATAGCAATCAGCCCCAGCATTTT. Residues: CASSPALLNSNQPQHF.

The V gene is TRBV4-1, the J gene TRBJ2-1; D is possibly TRBD2 (5 bases). The CDR3 runs to 17 residues. V gave up 1 base and J gave up 5 bases, with 18 bases separating them. Germline V gene lookup returns CDR1 MGHRA and CDR2 YSYEKL. The CDR3 DNA sequence: TGCGCCAGCAGCCAAGCCAGTGGCGCGTCTAGCCACAATGAGCAGTTCTTC. This codes for CASSQASGASSHNEQFF.

This rearrangement joins TRBV7-8 to TRBJ2-7, with 11 bases matching TRBD2. Trimming took 2 bases from V and 4 from J; bases not matched to a gene: 4. The CDR3 totals 15 residues. CDR1 SGHVS and CDR2 FQNEAQ come from the germline V gene. The CDR3 nucleotides read TGTGCCAGCAGCTTAACACTAGCGGGAGAGTACGAGCAGTACTTC. This gives the protein CASSLTLAGEYEQYF. Full variable domain (remainder filled in from reference TRBV7-8 and TRBJ2-7): GAGVSQSPRYKVAKRGQDVALRCDPISGHVSLFWYQQALGQGPEFLTYFQNEAQLDKSGLPSDRFFAERPEGSVSTLKIQRTQQEDSAVYLCASSLTLAGEYEQYFGPGTRLTVT.